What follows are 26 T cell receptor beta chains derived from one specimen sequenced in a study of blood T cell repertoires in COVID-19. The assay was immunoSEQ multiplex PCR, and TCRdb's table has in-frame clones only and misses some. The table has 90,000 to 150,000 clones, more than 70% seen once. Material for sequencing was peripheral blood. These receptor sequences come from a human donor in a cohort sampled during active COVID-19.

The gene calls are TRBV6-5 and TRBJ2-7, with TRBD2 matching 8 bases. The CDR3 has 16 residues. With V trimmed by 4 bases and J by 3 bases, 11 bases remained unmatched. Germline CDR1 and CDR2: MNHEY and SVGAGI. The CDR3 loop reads CASSSPLAGLNYEQYF. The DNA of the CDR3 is TGTGCCAGCAGTTCCCCTCTAGCGGGCTTAAACTACGAGCAGTACTTC.

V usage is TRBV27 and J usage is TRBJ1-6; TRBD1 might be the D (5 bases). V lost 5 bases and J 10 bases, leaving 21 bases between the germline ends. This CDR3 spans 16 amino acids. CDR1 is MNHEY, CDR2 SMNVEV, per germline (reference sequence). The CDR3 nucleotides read TGTGCCAGCAGTGTGTTGGACGGCGCCGGGGGGTCACCCCTCCACTTT. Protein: CASSVLDGAGGSPLHF.

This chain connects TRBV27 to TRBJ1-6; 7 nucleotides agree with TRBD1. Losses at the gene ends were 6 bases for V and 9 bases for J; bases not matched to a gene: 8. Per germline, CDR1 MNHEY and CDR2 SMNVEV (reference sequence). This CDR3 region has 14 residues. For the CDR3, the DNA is TGTGCCAGCAGATTTGGGACAGCGAGTTCACCCCTCCACTTT. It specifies CASRFGTASSPLHF.

The CDR3 sequence is CASSWGSEAGYTF. CDR3 nucleotide sequence: TGTGCCAGCAGCTGGGGCAGCGAGGCTGGCTACACCTTC. The genes are TRBV5-6 and TRBJ1-2, with a tentative D call TRBD1 (5 bases). The ends were cut back, 3 bases at V and 7 bases at J, with 13 bases in the middle. The CDR3 contains 13 residues. Germline lookup yields CDR1 SGHDT and CDR2 YYEEEE.

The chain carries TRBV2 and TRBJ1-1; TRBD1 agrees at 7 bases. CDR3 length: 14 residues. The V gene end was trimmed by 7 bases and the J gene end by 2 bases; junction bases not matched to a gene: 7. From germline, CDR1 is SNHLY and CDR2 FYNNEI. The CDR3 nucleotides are TGTGCCAGCAACCTCCGGACAGGTAACACTGAAGCTTTCTTT. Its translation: CASNLRTGNTEAFF.

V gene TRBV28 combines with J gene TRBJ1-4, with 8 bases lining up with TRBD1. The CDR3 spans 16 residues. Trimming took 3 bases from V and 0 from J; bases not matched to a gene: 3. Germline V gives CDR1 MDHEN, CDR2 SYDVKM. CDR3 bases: TGTGCCAGCAGTTTCTACAGGGGGGCAACTAATGAAAAACTGTTTTTT. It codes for CASSFYRGATNEKLFF.

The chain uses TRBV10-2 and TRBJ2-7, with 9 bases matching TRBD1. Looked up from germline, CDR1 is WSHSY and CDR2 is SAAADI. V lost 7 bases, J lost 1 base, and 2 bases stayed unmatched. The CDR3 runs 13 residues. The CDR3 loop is CASTGQGSYEQYF. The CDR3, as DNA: TGCGCCAGCACGGGACAGGGTTCCTACGAGCAGTACTTC.

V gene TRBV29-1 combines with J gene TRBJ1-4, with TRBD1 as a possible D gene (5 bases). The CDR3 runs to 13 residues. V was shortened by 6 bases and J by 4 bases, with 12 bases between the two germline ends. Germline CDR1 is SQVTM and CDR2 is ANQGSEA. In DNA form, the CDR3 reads TGCAGCGTCCCTGACAGCAGTAATGAAAAACTGTTTTTT. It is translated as CSVPDSSNEKLFF.

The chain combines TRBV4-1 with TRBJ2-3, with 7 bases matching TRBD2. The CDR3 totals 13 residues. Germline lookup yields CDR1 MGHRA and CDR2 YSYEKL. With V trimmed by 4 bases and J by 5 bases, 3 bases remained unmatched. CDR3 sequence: CASSRGEGDTQYF. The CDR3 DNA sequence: TGCGCCAGCAGCCGAGGGGAGGGAGATACGCAGTATTTT.

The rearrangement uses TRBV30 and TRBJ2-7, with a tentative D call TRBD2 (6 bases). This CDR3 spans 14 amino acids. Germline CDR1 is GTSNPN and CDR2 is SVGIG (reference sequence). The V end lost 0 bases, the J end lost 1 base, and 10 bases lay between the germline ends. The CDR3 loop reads CAWSVSAGSYEQYF. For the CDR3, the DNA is TGTGCCTGGAGTGTCTCAGCGGGTTCCTACGAGCAGTACTTC.

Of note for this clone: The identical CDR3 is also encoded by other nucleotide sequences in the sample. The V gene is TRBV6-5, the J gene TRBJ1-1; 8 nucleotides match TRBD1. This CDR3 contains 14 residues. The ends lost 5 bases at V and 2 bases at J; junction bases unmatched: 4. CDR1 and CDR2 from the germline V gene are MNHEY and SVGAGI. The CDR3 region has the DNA TGTGCCAGCAGTCTTACAGGGGGTAACACTGAAGCTTTCTTT. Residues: CASSLTGGNTEAFF.

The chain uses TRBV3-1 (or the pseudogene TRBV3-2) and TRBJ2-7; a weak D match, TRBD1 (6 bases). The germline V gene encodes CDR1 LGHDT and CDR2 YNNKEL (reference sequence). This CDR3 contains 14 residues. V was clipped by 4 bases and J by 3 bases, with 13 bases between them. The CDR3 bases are TGTGCCAGCAGCCCGACAGGTGTTATCTACGAGCAGTACTTC. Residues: CASSPTGVIYEQYF.

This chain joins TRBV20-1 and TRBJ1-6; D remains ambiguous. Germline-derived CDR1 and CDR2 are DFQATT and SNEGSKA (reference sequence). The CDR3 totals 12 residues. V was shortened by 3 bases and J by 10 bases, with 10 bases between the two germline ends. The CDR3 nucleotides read TGCAGTGCTAGTTCTTCAGGATCACCCCTCCACTTT. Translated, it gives CSASSSGSPLHF.

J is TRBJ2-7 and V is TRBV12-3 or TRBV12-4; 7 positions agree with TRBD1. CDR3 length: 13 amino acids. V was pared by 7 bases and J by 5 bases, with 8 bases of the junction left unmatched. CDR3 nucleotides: TGTGCCAGCACCCTCGGGACAGCCGACGAGCAGTACTTC. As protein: CASTLGTADEQYF.

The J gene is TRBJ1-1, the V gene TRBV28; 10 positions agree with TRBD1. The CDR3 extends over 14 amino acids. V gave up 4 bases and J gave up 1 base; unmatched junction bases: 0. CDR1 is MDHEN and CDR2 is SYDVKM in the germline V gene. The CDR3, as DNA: TGTGCCAGCAGTTGGACAGGGGGGAACACTGAAGCTTTCTTT. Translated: CASSWTGGNTEAFF. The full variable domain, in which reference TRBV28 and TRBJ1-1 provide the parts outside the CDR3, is DVKVTQSSRYLVKRTGEKVFLECVQDMDHENMFWYRQDPGLGLRLIYFSYDVKMKEKGDIPEGYSVSREKKERFSLILESASTNQTSMYLCASSWTGGNTEAFFGQGTRLTVV.

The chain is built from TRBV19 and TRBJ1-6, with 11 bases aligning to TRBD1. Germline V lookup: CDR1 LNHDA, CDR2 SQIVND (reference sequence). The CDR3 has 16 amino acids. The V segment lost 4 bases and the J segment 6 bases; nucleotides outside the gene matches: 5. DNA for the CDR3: TGTGCCAGTAGTACCCGGACAGGGGGCTTTAATTCACCCCTCCACTTT. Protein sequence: CASSTRTGGFNSPLHF.

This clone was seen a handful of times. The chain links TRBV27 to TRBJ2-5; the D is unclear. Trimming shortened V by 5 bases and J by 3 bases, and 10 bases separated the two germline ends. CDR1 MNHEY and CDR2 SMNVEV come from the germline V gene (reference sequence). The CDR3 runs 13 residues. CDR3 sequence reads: CASSPLAEETQYF. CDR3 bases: TGTGCCAGCAGTCCCCTGGCGGAAGAGACCCAGTACTTC.

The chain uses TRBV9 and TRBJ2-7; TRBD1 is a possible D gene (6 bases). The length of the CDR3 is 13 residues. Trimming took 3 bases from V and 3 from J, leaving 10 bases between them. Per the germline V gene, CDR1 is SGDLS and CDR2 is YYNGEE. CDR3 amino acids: CASSGDNLYEQYF. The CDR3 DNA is TGTGCCAGCAGCGGGGACAACCTCTACGAGCAGTACTTC.

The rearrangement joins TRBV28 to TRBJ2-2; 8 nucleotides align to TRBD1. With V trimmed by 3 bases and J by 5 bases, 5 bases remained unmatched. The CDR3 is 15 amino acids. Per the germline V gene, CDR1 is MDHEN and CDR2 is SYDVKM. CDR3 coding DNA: TGTGCCAGCAGTTTCAGGGACAGGATAACCGGGGAGCTGTTTTTT. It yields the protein CASSFRDRITGELFF. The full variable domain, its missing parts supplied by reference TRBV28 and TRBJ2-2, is DVKVTQSSRYLVKRTGEKVFLECVQDMDHENMFWYRQDPGLGLRLIYFSYDVKMKEKGDIPEGYSVSREKKERFSLILESASTNQTSMYLCASSFRDRITGELFFGEGSRLTVL.

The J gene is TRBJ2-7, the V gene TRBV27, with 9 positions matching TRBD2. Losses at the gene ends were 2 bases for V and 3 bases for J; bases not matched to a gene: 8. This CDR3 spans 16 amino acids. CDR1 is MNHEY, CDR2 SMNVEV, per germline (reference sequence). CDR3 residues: CASSLAPGLAFYEQYF. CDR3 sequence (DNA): TGTGCCAGCAGTTTAGCCCCGGGACTAGCCTTCTACGAGCAGTACTTC.

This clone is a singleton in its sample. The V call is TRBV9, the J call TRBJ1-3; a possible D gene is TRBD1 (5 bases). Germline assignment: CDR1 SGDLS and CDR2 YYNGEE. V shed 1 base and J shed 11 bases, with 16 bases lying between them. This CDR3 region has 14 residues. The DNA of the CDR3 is TGTGCCAGCAGCGTACCTCCAGACAGTACTGCCATATATTTT. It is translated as CASSVPPDSTAIYF.

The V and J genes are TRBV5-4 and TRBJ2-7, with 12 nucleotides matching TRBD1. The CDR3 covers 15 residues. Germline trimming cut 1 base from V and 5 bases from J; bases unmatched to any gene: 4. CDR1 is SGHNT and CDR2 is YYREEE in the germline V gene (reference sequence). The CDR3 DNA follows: TGTGCCAGCAGCTTGCGGGGACAGGGGGCCCACGAGCAGTACTTC. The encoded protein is CASSLRGQGAHEQYF.

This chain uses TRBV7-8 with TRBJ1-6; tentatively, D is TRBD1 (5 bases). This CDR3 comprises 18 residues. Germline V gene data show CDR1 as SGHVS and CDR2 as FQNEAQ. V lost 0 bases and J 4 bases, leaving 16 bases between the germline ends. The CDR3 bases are TGTGCCAGCAGCTTAGCGGAGGGGACGGGGTTTTATAATTCACCCCTCCACTTT. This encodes CASSLAEGTGFYNSPLHF. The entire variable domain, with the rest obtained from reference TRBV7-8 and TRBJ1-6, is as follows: GAGVSQSPRYKVAKRGQDVALRCDPISGHVSLFWYQQALGQGPEFLTYFQNEAQLDKSGLPSDRFFAERPEGSVSTLKIQRTQQEDSAVYLCASSLAEGTGFYNSPLHFGNGTRLTVT.

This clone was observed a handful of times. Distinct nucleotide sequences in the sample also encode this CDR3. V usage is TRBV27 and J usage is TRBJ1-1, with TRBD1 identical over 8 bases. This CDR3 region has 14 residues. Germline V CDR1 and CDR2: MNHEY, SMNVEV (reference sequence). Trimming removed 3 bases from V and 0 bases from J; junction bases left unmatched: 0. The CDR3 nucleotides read TGTGCCAGCAGTTTGGGACAGGTGAACACTGAAGCTTTCTTT. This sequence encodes CASSLGQVNTEAFF.

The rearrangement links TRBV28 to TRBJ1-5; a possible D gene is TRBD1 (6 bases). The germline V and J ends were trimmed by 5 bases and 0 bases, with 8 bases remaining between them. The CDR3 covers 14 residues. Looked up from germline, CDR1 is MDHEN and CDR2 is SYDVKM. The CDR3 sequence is CASSRQVSNQPQHF. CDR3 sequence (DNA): TGTGCCAGCAGTCGACAGGTTAGCAATCAGCCCCAGCATTTT.

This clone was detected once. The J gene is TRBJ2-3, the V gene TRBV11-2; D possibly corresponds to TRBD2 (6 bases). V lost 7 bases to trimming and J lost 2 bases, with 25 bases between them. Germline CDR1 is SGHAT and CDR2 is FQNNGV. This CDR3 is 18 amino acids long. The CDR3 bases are TGTGCCAGCACCTCTTTCCGGGAGTTCCCCATACCCACAGATACGCAGTATTTT. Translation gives CASTSFREFPIPTDTQYF.